The next 23 T cell receptor beta chains were all read from a single sample in a study of beta chain features in type 1 diabetes. TCRB transcripts that were expressed got sequenced, as all of the isolated RNA had been reverse transcribed. The table came from immunoSEQ multiplex PCR; TCRdb's copy has only in-frame clones and leaves some out. This table holds fewer than 150,000 clones, roughly 7.2% found once. Sequenced: central memory CD4+ T cells from blood. These receptors were collected from a woman in her twenties or thirties in good health.

This clone has just a few counts. This chain connects TRBV9 to TRBJ2-3, with TRBD2 matching over 8 bases. The J segment lost 6 bases and the V segment lost 2 bases, leaving 5 bases of the junction unmatched. CDR1 and CDR2 (germline): SGDLS, YYNGEE. The CDR3 length is 14 residues. The CDR3 DNA reads TGTGCCAGCAGCGTGAGGACTAGCAGCGATACGCAGTATTTT. This codes for CASSVRTSSDTQYF.

This clone was detected ten times or more. The chain couples TRBV6-1 to TRBJ2-7, with 9 positions matching TRBD2. From germline, CDR1 is MNHNS and CDR2 SASEGT. After removal of 1 base from V and 0 bases from J, the junction contained 1 base not matched to a gene. The CDR3 length is 15 residues. CDR3 region: CASSEGTSDSYEQYF. The CDR3 DNA is TGTGCCAGCAGTGAAGGGACTAGCGACTCCTACGAGCAGTACTTC.

The rearrangement joins TRBV27 to TRBJ2-7; 8 nucleotides line up with TRBD2. The CDR3 covers 15 residues. In germline, CDR1 is MNHEY, CDR2 SMNVEV (reference sequence). Trimming took 8 bases from V and 2 from J; bases not matched to a gene: 11. The CDR3 is CASSYERERPYEQYF. CDR3 nucleotide sequence: TGTGCCAGCTCTTACGAGCGGGAGCGACCCTACGAGCAGTACTTC.

The chain recombines TRBV5-4 with TRBJ1-2; tentatively, D is TRBD1 (5 bases). CDR1 is SGHNT and CDR2 is YYREEE in the germline V gene (reference sequence). Trimming pared 7 bases from V and 6 bases from J, leaving 16 bases between. The CDR3 loop spans 13 amino acids. CDR3 in DNA: TGTGCCAGCGGAGACTCAGGGCGGAATGGCTACACCTTC. Translation: CASGDSGRNGYTF.

CDR3 amino acids: CASSGTGKTEAFF. The CDR3 bases are TGTGCCAGCAGCGGGACAGGGAAGACTGAAGCTTTCTTT. This chain joins TRBV6-4 and TRBJ1-1; 9 positions agree with TRBD1. The CDR3 covers 13 residues. V trimming: 6 bases; J trimming: 5 bases; junction bases outside the gene matches: 4. Germline V gene sequence: CDR1 MRHNA, CDR2 SNTAGT.

V usage is TRBV28 and J usage is TRBJ2-5, with TRBD2 matching over 8 bases. This CDR3 contains 16 residues. Losses at the gene ends were 2 bases for V and 1 base for J; bases not matched to a gene: 6. Germline V CDR1 and CDR2: MDHEN, SYDVKM. CDR3 loop: CASSLHTTSGQETQYF. The CDR3 DNA is TGTGCCAGCAGTTTACACACAACTAGCGGCCAAGAGACCCAGTACTTC.

V is TRBV4-2 and J is TRBJ1-2; 9 bases match TRBD1. The trim removed 1 base at V and 6 bases at J, leaving 12 bases unmatched. Looked up from germline, CDR1 is LGHNA and CDR2 is YNFKEQ. The CDR3 runs to 17 residues. In DNA, the CDR3 is TGTGCCAGCAGCCAAGGAAGAGGGACAGGGAAGCCCCATGGCTACACCTTC. Its protein product is CASSQGRGTGKPHGYTF.

This clone was seen only a few times. The chain couples TRBV30 to TRBJ2-3; 9 bases agree with TRBD2. Looked up from germline, CDR1 is GTSNPN and CDR2 is SVGIG (reference sequence). The CDR3 has 16 amino acids. The V segment lost 1 base and the J segment 2 bases; nucleotides outside the gene matches: 7. The DNA of the CDR3 is TGTGCCTGGAGTGACGAAGCGGGAGGAGTCACAGATACGCAGTATTTT. Protein product: CAWSDEAGGVTDTQYF.

The chain is built from TRBV11-3 and TRBJ2-3, with 8 bases that match TRBD2. This CDR3 comprises 15 residues. Germline trimming cut 1 base from V and 6 bases from J; bases unmatched to any gene: 6. Germline CDR1 reads SGHNT; CDR2 reads YENEEA. In DNA, the CDR3 is TGTGCCAGCAGCTTAGGTCTAGCGGGTTCGGATACGCAGTATTTT. Residues: CASSLGLAGSDTQYF.

Ten or more counts support this clone. This sequence joins TRBV5-1 and TRBJ2-5; 8 bases agree with TRBD2. CDR3 length: 15 residues. Germline loops: CDR1 SGHRS, CDR2 YFSETQ. Trimming took 2 bases from V and 5 from J; bases not matched to a gene: 8. CDR3 in amino acids: CASSFGTSLSETQYF. CDR3 coding DNA: TGCGCCAGCAGCTTTGGGACTAGTTTATCGGAGACCCAGTACTTC.

The rearrangement links TRBV4-2 to TRBJ2-5; D is possibly TRBD2 (6 bases). The CDR3 is 15 amino acids. Germline CDR1 LGHNA, CDR2 YNFKEQ. Trimming took 6 bases from V and 2 from J, leaving 16 bases between them. The CDR3 is CASRKGLTKQETQYF. CDR3 in DNA: TGTGCCAGCAGGAAGGGACTGACGAAACAAGAGACCCAGTACTTC.

Only a few counts were recorded for this clone. The genes are TRBV10-3 and TRBJ2-7, with TRBD1 identical over 7 bases. CDR1 and CDR2 from the germline V gene are ENHRY and SYGVKD. Trimming removed 3 bases from V and 2 bases from J; junction bases left unmatched: 1. The CDR3 consists of 13 residues. The CDR3 sequence is CAISDQGAYEQYF. CDR3 in DNA: TGTGCCATCAGTGATCAGGGGGCCTACGAGCAGTACTTC.

This clone was detected only a few times. The gene calls are TRBV7-8 and TRBJ2-6; 9 bases fit TRBD1. CDR1 and CDR2 (germline): SGHVS, FQNEAQ. The length of the CDR3 is 18 residues. Germline trimming cut 5 bases from V and 2 bases from J; bases unmatched to any gene: 10. DNA for the CDR3: TGTGCCAGCAGCGCACTCGGGACAGGGATTCCTGGGGCCAACGTCCTGACTTTC. This sequence encodes CASSALGTGIPGANVLTF.

The gene calls are TRBV6-5 and TRBJ2-3; D possibly corresponds to TRBD1 (5 bases). This CDR3 is 15 amino acids long. Trimming took 6 bases from V and 0 from J, leaving 13 bases between them. The germline V gene encodes CDR1 MNHEY and CDR2 SVGAGI. The CDR3 loop reads CASRRQYSSTDTQYF. In DNA, the CDR3 is TGTGCCAGCAGGAGACAGTACTCTAGCACAGATACGCAGTATTTT.

This clone was seen only a few times. V usage is TRBV6-5 and J usage is TRBJ2-3, with D maybe TRBD2 (5 bases). Germline CDR1 reads MNHEY; CDR2 reads SVGAGI. Trimming pared 9 bases from V and 7 bases from J, leaving 14 bases between. The CDR3 has 12 residues. The CDR3: CASKVGENTQYF. CDR3 bases: TGTGCCAGTAAAGTGGGAGAAAATACGCAGTATTTT.

This clone was observed many times. The sample carries other DNA sequences with the same CDR3. The chain carries TRBV28 and TRBJ2-4, with 9 bases fitting TRBD1. The germline V gene has CDR1 MDHEN and CDR2 SYDVKM. This CDR3 is 17 amino acids long. J lost 6 bases, V lost 6 bases, and 15 bases had no gene match. This CDR3 is CASRDSTGGGRLNIQYF. In DNA form, the CDR3 reads TGTGCCAGCAGAGACTCAACAGGGGGCGGAAGGTTAAACATTCAGTACTTC.

In its sample, this clone was seen a few times. This sequence joins TRBV5-1 and TRBJ2-5; 10 bases match TRBD2. The end of the DNA is better explained by TRBJ2-7, so the J call may be wrong. Per the germline V gene, CDR1 is SGHRS and CDR2 is YFSETQ. The length of the CDR3 is 15 residues. CDR3 coding DNA: TGCGCCAGCAGCCTACTAGCGGGGAGTGCTTACGAGCAGTACTTC. Translated, it gives CASSLLAGSAYEQYF.

The chain recombines TRBV19 with TRBJ2-7; 13 bases are a match to TRBD2. The CDR3 is 15 amino acids. The ends lost 6 bases at V and 6 bases at J; junction bases unmatched: 8. In germline, CDR1 is LNHDA, CDR2 SQIVND (reference sequence). The CDR3 protein is CASSPSGLAGSEQYF. The CDR3 bases are TGTGCCAGTAGCCCATCGGGACTAGCGGGATCCGAGCAGTACTTC. Complete variable domain (other parts from reference TRBV19 and TRBJ2-7): DGGITQSPKYLFRKEGQNVTLSCEQNLNHDAMYWYRQDPGQGLRLIYYSQIVNDFQKGDIAEGYSVSREKKESFPLTVTSAQKNPTAFYLCASSPSGLAGSEQYFGPGTRLTVT.

At least ten counts were recorded for this clone. The V gene is TRBV6-6, the J gene TRBJ1-5; the match to TRBD1 covers 7 bases. The CDR3 extends over 16 amino acids. Unmatched junction bases numbered 6, after V lost 1 base and J lost 3 bases. Germline values: CDR1 MNHNY, CDR2 SVGAGI (reference sequence). The CDR3 coding sequence is TGTGCCAGCAGTTACTTCCGACAGGGAACCAATCAGCCCCAGCATTTT. Translation gives CASSYFRQGTNQPQHF.

This clone was observed at least ten times. This chain links TRBV20-1 with TRBJ2-1, with D possibly TRBD2 on 6 matching bases. Germline CDR1 reads DFQATT; CDR2 reads SNEGSKA (reference sequence). CDR3 length: 11 amino acids. The ends were cut back, 6 bases at V and 10 bases at J, with 13 bases in the middle. This CDR3 is CSAYREREQFF. DNA of the CDR3: TGCAGTGCATACCGGGAGCGAGAGCAGTTCTTC.

This clone was picked up a small number of times. CDR3 bases: TGCAGCGTTGAGGGACTGGGGACTAGCGGGAACTACGAGCAGTACTTC. Translated: CSVEGLGTSGNYEQYF. J is TRBJ2-7 and V is TRBV29-1; TRBD2 matches at 13 bases. Germline loops: CDR1 SQVTM, CDR2 ANQGSEA. There are 16 residues in the CDR3. J was trimmed by 3 bases and V by 3 bases; bases with no gene match: 8.

This sequence joins TRBV28 and TRBJ1-1; a weak D match, TRBD1 (6 bases). Trimming stripped 5 bases from V and 6 bases from J, with 13 bases between. CDR3 length: 13 amino acids. The V gene's germline CDR1 is MDHEN and CDR2 SYDVKM. This CDR3 reads CASSPGHRSEAFF. The CDR3 DNA reads as TGTGCCAGCAGTCCGGGACATCGCTCTGAAGCTTTCTTT.

The table lists this clone with a few counts. This sequence joins TRBV18 and TRBJ2-5; 11 nucleotides agree with TRBD1. This CDR3 region has 15 residues. In germline, CDR1 is KGHSH, CDR2 LQKENI. V shed 3 bases, J shed 5 bases, and the junction held 5 bases outside the gene matches. CDR3 sequence (DNA): TGTGCCAGCTCACCGACCGGGACAGGGGGGGAGACCCAGTACTTC. This encodes CASSPTGTGGETQYF.